A single sample gave rise to the 5 T cell receptor beta chains below, sequenced in a study of T-cell reconstitution after alpha-beta-depleted transplantation in children. Researchers prepared the TCRbeta library using unique molecular identifiers, the study reports. TCRdb recomputed calls from the PCR reads with MiXCR, one row per CDR3 protein. The sample has about 640,000 distinct CDR3 sequences, 10% to 15% seen once; the top ten hold 2% to 2.5%. The sample consisted of PBMCs, mostly from graft donor cells, taken 360 days after TCRalphabeta/CD19-depleted stem cell transplant. The receptors come from a male patient younger than 18 who had a stem cell transplant for acute myeloid leukemia, so the T cells may come from the graft donor.

The chain uses TRBV24-1 and TRBJ2-5; 8 bases line up with TRBD1. CDR3 size: 15 residues. V was pared by 7 bases and J by 2 bases, with 8 bases of the junction left unmatched. CDR1 is KGHDR and CDR2 is SFDVKD in the germline V gene. The CDR3 loop reads CATSPSGGWQETQYF. Written as DNA, the CDR3 is TGTGCCACCAGCCCCTCAGGGGGCTGGCAAGAGACCCAGTACTTC.

This clonotype was seen only a few times. The chain is built from TRBV4-3 and TRBJ2-2, with 8 nucleotides matching TRBD2. With V trimmed by 5 bases and J by 4 bases, 9 bases remained unmatched. The CDR3 consists of 16 residues. CDR1 LGHNA and CDR2 YSLEER come from the germline V gene. The CDR3 protein is CASSTLAGLVTGELFF. CDR3 sequence (DNA): TGCGCCAGCAGCACCCTAGCGGGCCTAGTCACCGGGGAGCTGTTTTTT.

This clonotype showed up just a few times. The gene calls are TRBV7-2 and TRBJ2-7; D ambiguous. Trimming shortened V by 2 bases and J by 0 bases, and 8 bases separated the two germline ends. Germline V gives CDR1 SGHTA, CDR2 FQGNSA. This CDR3 contains 14 residues. The CDR3 sequence is CASSLNPASYEQYF. CDR3 nucleotides: TGTGCCAGCAGCTTAAATCCGGCCTCCTACGAGCAGTACTTC.

This clonotype was detected a few times. The rearrangement links TRBV7-9 to TRBJ2-1; 9 bases fit TRBD2. This CDR3 has 15 residues. V trimming: 2 bases; J trimming: 7 bases; junction bases outside the gene matches: 6. The germline V gene encodes CDR1 SEHNR and CDR2 FQNEAQ (reference sequence). CDR3: CASSLIAGVSNEQFF. The CDR3 DNA reads as TGTGCCAGCAGCTTAATAGCGGGAGTATCAAATGAGCAGTTCTTC.

The chain is built from TRBV6-5 and TRBJ1-5, with D perhaps matching TRBD1 (5 bases). The CDR3 is made up of 15 amino acids. Germline lookup yields CDR1 MNHEY and CDR2 SVGAGI. V was trimmed by 6 bases and J by 0 bases, leaving 12 bases between them. As DNA, the CDR3 is TGTGCCAGCAGATACGACAGTCCTAGCAATCAGCCCCAGCATTTT. Amino acid sequence: CASRYDSPSNQPQHF.